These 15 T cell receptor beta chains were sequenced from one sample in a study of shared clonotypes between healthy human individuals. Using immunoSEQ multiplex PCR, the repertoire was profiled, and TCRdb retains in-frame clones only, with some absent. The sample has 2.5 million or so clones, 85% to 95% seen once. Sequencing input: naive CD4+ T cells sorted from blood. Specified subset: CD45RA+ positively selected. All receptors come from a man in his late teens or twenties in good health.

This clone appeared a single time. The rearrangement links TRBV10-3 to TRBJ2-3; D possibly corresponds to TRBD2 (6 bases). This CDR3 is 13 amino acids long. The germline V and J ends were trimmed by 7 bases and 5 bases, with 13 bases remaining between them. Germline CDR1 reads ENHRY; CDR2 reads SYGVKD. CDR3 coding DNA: TGTGCCATCACGGGTAGGGGAGGAGATACGCAGTATTTT. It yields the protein CAITGRGGDTQYF.

For the CDR3, the DNA is TGTGCCAGCAGTTACTCGGGGCTGGAGGGAAGAATTGCTTTCTTT. Translation: CASSYSGLEGRIAFF. The chain has TRBV6-5 and TRBJ1-1; possibly TRBD1 for D (5 bases). The CDR3 runs 15 residues. Germline V gene sequence: CDR1 MNHEY, CDR2 SVGAGI. Trimming took off 0 bases at V and 11 bases at J, with 19 bases between the two ends.

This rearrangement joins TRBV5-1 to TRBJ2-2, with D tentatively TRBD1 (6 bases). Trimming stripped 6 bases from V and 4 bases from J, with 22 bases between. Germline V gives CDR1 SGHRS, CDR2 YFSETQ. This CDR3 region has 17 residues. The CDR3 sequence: CASKRGFGRRVTGELFF. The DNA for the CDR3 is TGCGCCAGCAAAAGGGGGTTTGGGAGACGGGTCACCGGGGAGCTGTTTTTT.

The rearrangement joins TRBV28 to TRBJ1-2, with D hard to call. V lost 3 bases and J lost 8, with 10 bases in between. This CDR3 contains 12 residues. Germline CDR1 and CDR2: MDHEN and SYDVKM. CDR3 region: CASSLSEKGYTF. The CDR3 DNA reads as TGTGCCAGCAGTTTGTCGGAAAAGGGCTACACCTTC.

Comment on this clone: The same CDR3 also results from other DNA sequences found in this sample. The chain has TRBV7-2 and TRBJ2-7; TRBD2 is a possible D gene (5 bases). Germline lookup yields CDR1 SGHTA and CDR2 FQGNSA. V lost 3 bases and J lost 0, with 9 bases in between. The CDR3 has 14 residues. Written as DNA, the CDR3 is TGTGCCAGCAGCTTGGCGGGCCTCTCCTACGAGCAGTACTTC. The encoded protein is CASSLAGLSYEQYF.

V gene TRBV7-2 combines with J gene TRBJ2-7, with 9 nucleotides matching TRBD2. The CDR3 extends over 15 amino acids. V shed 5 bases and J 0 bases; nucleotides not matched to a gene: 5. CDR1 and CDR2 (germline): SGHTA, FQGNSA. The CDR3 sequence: CASSPAGGSSYEQYF. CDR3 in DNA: TGTGCCAGCAGCCCCGCGGGGGGGAGCTCCTACGAGCAGTACTTC.

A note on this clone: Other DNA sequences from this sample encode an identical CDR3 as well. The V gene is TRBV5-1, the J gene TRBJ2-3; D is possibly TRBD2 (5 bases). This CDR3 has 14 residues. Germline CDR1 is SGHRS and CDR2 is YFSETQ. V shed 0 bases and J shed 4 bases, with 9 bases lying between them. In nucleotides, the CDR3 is TGCGCCAGCAGCTTGGCCGGCGGGCCAGATACGCAGTATTTT. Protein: CASSLAGGPDTQYF.

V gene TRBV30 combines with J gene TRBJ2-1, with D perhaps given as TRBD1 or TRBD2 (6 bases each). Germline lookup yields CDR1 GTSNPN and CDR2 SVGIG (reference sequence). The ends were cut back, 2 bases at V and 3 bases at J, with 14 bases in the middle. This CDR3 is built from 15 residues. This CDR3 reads CAWSYGGHSYNEQFF. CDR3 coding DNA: TGTGCCTGGAGTTACGGGGGACATAGCTACAATGAGCAGTTCTTC.

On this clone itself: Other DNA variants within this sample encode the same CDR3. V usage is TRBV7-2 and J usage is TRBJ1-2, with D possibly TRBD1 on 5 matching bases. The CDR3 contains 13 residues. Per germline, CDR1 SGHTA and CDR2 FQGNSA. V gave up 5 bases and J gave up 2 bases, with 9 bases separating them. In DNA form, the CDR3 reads TGTGCCAGCAGCCTCGACAGCAACTATGGCTACACCTTC. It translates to CASSLDSNYGYTF.

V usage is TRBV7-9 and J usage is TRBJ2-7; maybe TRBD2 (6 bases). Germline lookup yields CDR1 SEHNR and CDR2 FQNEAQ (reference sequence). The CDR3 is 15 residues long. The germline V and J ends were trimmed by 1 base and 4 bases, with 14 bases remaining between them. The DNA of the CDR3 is TGTGCCAGCAGCTTAGAGGCGGGGTCCCAGTACGAGCAGTACTTC. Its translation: CASSLEAGSQYEQYF. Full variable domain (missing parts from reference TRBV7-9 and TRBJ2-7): DTGVSQNPRHKITKRGQNVTFRCDPISEHNRLYWYRQTLGQGPEFLTYFQNEAQLEKSRLLSDRFSAERPKGSFSTLEIQRTEQGDSAMYLCASSLEAGSQYEQYFGPGTRLTVT.

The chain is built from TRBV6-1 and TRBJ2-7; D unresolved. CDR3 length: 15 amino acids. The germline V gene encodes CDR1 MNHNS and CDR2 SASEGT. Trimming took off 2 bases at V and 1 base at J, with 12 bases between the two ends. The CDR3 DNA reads TGTGCCAGCAGTGAAAGGATTGGCTTTTCCTACGAGCAGTACTTC. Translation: CASSERIGFSYEQYF.

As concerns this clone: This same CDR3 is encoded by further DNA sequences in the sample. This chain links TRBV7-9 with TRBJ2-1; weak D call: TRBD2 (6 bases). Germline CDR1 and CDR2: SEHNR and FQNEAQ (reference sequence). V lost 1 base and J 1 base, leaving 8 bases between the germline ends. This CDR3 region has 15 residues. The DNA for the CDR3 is TGTGCCAGCAGCTTAGTTAGCGGTTCCTACAATGAGCAGTTCTTC. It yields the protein CASSLVSGSYNEQFF. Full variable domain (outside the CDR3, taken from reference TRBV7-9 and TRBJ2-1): DTGVSQNPRHKITKRGQNVTFRCDPISEHNRLYWYRQTLGQGPEFLTYFQNEAQLEKSRLLSDRFSAERPKGSFSTLEIQRTEQGDSAMYLCASSLVSGSYNEQFFGPGTRLTVL.

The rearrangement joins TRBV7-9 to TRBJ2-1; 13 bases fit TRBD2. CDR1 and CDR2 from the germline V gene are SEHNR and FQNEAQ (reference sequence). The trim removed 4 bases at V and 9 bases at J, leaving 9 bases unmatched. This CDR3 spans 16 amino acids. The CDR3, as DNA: TGTGCCAGCAGCTCACGGACTAGCGGGAGAAATATTGAGCAGTTCTTC. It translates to CASSSRTSGRNIEQFF.

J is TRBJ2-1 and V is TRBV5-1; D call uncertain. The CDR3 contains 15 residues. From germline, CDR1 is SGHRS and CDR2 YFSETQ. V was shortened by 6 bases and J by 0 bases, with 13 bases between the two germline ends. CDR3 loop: CASNLQVGSYNEQFF. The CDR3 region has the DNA TGCGCCAGCAACCTCCAGGTAGGCTCCTACAATGAGCAGTTCTTC.

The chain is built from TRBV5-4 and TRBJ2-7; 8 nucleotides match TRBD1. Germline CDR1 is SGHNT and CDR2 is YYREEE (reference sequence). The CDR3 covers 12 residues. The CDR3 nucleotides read TGTGCTCGGCAGGGGGCTAGTTACGAGCAGTACTTC. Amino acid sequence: CARQGASYEQYF.